Presented here are 2 T cell receptor beta chains from one specimen sequenced in a study of T cells after yellow fever vaccination. TCRdb independently ran MiXCR on the 5' RACE reads; one entry per CDR3 protein. The sample comprises 300,000 to 400,000 distinct CDR3 sequences, roughly 7.5% of which are singletons, and about 16% rests with the top ten. The material sequenced was PBMCs, taken 35 to 50 days after the first yellow fever vaccination. The receptors shown here come from a man aged 18 to 29 who received the YFV17D yellow fever vaccine.

This clonotype has at least ten counts. CDR3 loop: CASSSGQLLAKNIQYF. The CDR3 bases are TGTGCCAGCAGCTCTGGACAGTTACTAGCCAAAAACATTCAGTACTTC. V is TRBV7-2 and J is TRBJ2-4; D is perhaps TRBD1 (6 bases). Germline V gene sequence: CDR1 SGHTA, CDR2 FQGNSA. The CDR3 is 16 residues long. Trimming shortened V by 4 bases and J by 0 bases, and 13 bases separated the two germline ends.

This clonotype has a count of ten or more. This sequence joins TRBV10-3 and TRBJ1-1; D remains ambiguous. This CDR3 contains 15 residues. The germline V gene has CDR1 ENHRY and CDR2 SYGVKD. The V end was cut by 3 bases, the J end by 3 bases, with 14 bases between. The CDR3 bases are TGTGCCATCAGTGACTCCGGGGTTGGTGACACTGAAGCTTTCTTT. Translating gives CAISDSGVGDTEAFF.